This T cell receptor (beta chain) was obtained from a study of blood T cell repertoires in COVID-19. In the study overall: T cells, B-cell-depleted T cells, or PBMCs supplied cDNA or gDNA.

Original analysis: Estimation of nucleated cell counts relied on the amplification of reference gene primers. The protocol was immunoSEQ multiplex PCR, while the TCRdb copy is restricted to in-frame clones and leaves out a portion. Clonal size and the V and J genes are those of that table, whereas D and trimming came from the DNA. The sample has about 220,000 clones; roughly 80% are singletons. This CDR3 comprises 15 residues. V shed 2 bases, J shed 5 bases, and the junction held 3 bases outside the gene matches. Per the germline V gene, CDR1 is SGHTA and CDR2 is FQGTGA. The specimen was peripheral blood. The chain couples TRBV7-3 to TRBJ1-6, with 7 bases lining up with TRBD1. The origin of this receptor is a woman between 40 and 50 years old with active or convalescent COVID-19. The chain's CDR3 is CASSLYGTDNSPLHF. The CDR3, as DNA: TGTGCCAGCAGCTTATACGGGACAGATAATTCACCCCTCCACTTT.